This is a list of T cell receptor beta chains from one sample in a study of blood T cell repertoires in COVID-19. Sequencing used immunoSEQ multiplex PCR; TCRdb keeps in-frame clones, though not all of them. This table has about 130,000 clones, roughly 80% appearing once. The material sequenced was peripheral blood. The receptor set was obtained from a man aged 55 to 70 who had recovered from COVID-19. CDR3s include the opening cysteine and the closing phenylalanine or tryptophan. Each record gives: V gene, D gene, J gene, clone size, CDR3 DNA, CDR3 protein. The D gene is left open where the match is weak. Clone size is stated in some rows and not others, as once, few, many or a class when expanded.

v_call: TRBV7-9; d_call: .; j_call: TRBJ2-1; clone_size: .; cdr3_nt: TGTGCCAGCAGCTTAGCGTTAGGGTCAGGGGTCAATGAGCAGTTCTTC; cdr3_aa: CASSLALGSGVNEQFF
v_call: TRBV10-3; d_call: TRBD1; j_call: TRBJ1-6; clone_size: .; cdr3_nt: TGTGCCATCAGTGAGATGACAGGGGGCCAGAATTCACCCCTCCACTTT; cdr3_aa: CAISEMTGGQNSPLHF
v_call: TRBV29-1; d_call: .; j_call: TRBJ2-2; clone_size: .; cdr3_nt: TGCAGCGTGGCCCCAACTAGCACCGGGGAGCTGTTTTTT; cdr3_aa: CSVAPTSTGELFF
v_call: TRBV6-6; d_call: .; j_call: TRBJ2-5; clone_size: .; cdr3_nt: TGTGCCAGCAACAAACTGGGGAGTTCGGAGACCCAGTACTTC; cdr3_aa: CASNKLGSSETQYF
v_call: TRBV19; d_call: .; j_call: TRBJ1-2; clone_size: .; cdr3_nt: TGTGCCAGTAGACCCCAGGGTATGGGCTACACCTTC; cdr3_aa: CASRPQGMGYTF
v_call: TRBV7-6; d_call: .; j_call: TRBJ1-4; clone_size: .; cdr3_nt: TGTGCCAGCAGCCCCCGGGCAGGGGTGAGCACTAATGAAAAACTGTTTTTT; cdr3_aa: CASSPRAGVSTNEKLFF
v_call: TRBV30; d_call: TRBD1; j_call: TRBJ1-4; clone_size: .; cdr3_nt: TGTGCCTGGTCGGACAGGGGGCGCAATGAAAAACTGTTTTTT; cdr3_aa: CAWSDRGRNEKLFF
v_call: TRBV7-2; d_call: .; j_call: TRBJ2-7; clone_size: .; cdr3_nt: TGTGCCAGCAGCTTTGGGAGCTCCTACGAGCAGTACTTC; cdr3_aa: CASSFGSSYEQYF
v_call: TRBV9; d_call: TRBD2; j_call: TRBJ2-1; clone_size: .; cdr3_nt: TGTGCCAGCAGCGTAGGTAGCGGGGGACCCAATGAGCAGTTCTTC; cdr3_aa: CASSVGSGGPNEQFF
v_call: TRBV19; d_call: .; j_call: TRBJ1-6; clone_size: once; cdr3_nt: TGTGCCAGTAGTATAGCTCGGCCTAATGGAGATTCACCCCTCCACTTT; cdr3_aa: CASSIARPNGDSPLHF
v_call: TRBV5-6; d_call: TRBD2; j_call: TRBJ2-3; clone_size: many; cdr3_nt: TGTGCCAGCAGCTGGGGGGGAGGACTAGCCGGACAGTATTTT; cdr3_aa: CASSWGGGLAGQYF
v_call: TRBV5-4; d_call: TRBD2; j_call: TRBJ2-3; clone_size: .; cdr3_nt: TGTGCCAGCTTTATAGCGGGGGGCACAGATACGCAGTATTTT; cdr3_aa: CASFIAGGTDTQYF
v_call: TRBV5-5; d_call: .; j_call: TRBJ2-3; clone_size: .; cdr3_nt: TGTGCCACGGCCCTGACAGCCAGCACAGATACGCAGTATTTT; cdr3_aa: CATALTASTDTQYF
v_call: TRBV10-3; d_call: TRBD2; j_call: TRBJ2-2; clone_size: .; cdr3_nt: TGTGCCATCAGTGAGCCCTTTGGGACTAGCGGGGGGGCGAACACCGGGGAGCTGTTTTTT; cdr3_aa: CAISEPFGTSGGANTGELFF